This T cell receptor beta chain was captured by sequencing in a study of blood T cells in healthy people across ages (dated by TCRdb to 2014 to 2015). About the investigation overall: Template switching captured roughly one uniquely barcoded TCR beta cDNA molecule per two T cells in model experiments. Using deep sequencing normalized with unique cDNA molecular identifiers, the study measured how TCR beta repertoire diversity changes with age. Four age groups were formed from the donors: young (average roughly 16 years), middle-aged (around 41), aged (62) and long-lived (more than 75). To avoid experimental bias, donors of different ages were spread randomly across the sequencing lanes. Using the same blood draw, the study looked at two additional independent replicas of 1 million unique cDNA reads for two donors, one aged 18 to 30 and the other aged 80 or older.

The investigation overall reported the following: Estimates of total diversity from one million sequenced T cells were regarded as lower bounds and underestimates. A strong correlation was found between observed TCR beta diversity and the percentage of naive T cells measured by flow cytometry. Compared with the aged group, the long-lived group had more naive CD4+ T cells, fewer expanded clones and increased TCR diversity, suggesting age selection. The CMV infection status of donors was not known, potentially confounding age-related changes in expanded clonotypes. Conclusive comparison of naive and antigen-experienced compartments was prevented by the profiling of bulk unsorted PBMCs. As age increased, observed TCR beta diversity per million T cells dropped in a roughly linear way, and a significant reduction was already evident by age about 36.

The approximately 39 donors, aged about 6 to 90 years, were systemically healthy Caucasian individuals from Russia. Each donor gave ten milliliters of peripheral blood, collected into EDTA-treated Vacutainer tubes. Ficoll-Paque density-gradient centrifugation was used to isolate PBMCs, with at least 7 million obtained per sample. Total RNA was extracted from PBMCs with Trizol reagent, with at least 6 micrograms obtained per sample. For every donor, flow cytometry on a PBMC aliquot measured the percentage of naive CD45RAhigh/CD27high T cells. The CDR3 has 15 amino acids, counting the end cysteine and phenylalanine. Of the read, only the CDR3 DNA is kept; its 45 bases are in frame from base 1. A distance of 7 bases separates the germline ends of V and J, which lose 0 bases and 1 base respectively. CDR1 and CDR2 were assigned from the germline V gene as MGHRA and YSYEKL. Receptors were amplified or captured by 5' RACE. Sequenced on an Illumina HiSeq 2500. A second 7 to 11 cycle PCR used a sample-barcoded 5' primer and a J-beta primer mix. A unique molecular identifier was introduced onto each TCR beta cDNA molecule by a template-switch 5' adaptor carrying 12 random nucleotides. Each sample yielded at least 3 million CDR3-containing paired-end reads. All of the RNA was converted into first-strand cDNA using the Mint cDNA synthesis kit, with a TRBC-specific oligonucleotide serving as the primer. Following uracil-DNA glycosylase treatment, all cDNA underwent a first 18-cycle PCR with the universal primers M1SS and BC2_uni_R. In the original analysis: For normalization, 1 million high-quality reads, each with a distinct molecular identifier, were randomly selected from each sample. Reads with shared molecular identifiers were discarded instead of being binned into consensus sequences. CDR3 identification, clonotype clustering and error correction used MiTCR with a Q25 quality threshold and the strictest error-elimination algorithm. Lower-bound total TCR beta diversity was estimated with a nonparametric unseen species model using Euler transformation. Through fastp at Q25 and MiXCR, TCRdb rebuilt clones from the public reads, retaining in-frame beta chains. Here each entry gathers all rows of one CDR3 protein and keeps the most common genes and DNA. The V and J calls come from TCRdb's annotation, not from the publication. The sample table records hundreds of thousands of distinct CDR3 sequences; about a third of these occur just once. Clones ranked in the top ten supply 15% of the sample.

In its sample, this clonotype was seen many times. It lacks a known antigen. Base quality data are lacking; no much larger clone is found one base away. Recombination joined TRBV4-1 with TRBJ2-4, with the D gene uncertain. Sequencing used blood. The receptor comes from a woman older than 75 in good health. Donor details come from another sample of the same person, matched by shared clones. The DNA is as follows: TGCGCCAGCAGCCAAGACGTCAGGGCCAAAAACATTCAGTACTTC. Translated, this gives CASSQDVRAKNIQYF.